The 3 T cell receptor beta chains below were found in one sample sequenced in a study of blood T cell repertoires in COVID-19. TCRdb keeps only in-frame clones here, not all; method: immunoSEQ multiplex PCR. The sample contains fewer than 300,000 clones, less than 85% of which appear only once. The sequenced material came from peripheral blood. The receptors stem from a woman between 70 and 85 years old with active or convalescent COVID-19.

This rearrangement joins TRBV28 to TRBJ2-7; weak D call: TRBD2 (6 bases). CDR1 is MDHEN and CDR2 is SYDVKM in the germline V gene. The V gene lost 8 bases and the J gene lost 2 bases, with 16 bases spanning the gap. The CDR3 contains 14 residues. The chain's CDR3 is CASLTLGGTYEQYF. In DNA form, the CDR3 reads TGTGCCAGCCTTACTTTGGGCGGGACCTACGAGCAGTACTTC.

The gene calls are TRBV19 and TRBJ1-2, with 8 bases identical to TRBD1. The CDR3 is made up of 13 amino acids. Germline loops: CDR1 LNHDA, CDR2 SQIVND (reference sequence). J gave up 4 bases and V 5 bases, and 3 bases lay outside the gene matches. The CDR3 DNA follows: TGTGCCAGTAGTCCAGGGGGCGGCTATGGCTACACCTTC. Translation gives CASSPGGGYGYTF.

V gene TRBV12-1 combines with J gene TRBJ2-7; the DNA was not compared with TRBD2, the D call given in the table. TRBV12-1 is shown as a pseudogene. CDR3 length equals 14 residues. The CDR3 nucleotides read TGTGCCAGCAGCAATCAGCGGGGGGGGTGCGAGCAGTACTTC. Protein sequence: CASSNQRGGCEQYF.